The rows below give T cell receptor beta chains drawn from one sample of a study of CD8+ T cells in alopecia areata. Profiled with immunoSEQ multiplex PCR; TCRdb holds only in-frame clones, not every one. The sample yields 80,000 or so clones, approximately 64% seen once. The input for sequencing was CD8+ T cells sorted from blood, taken at week 24, from a patient treated with tofacitinib. The receptors shown here come from a human donor with alopecia areata. CDR3s include the opening cysteine and the closing phenylalanine or tryptophan. The order of the fields is D gene, V gene, J gene, clone size, CDR3 protein, CDR3 DNA. A D gene is named only where the DNA matches it firmly. Clone size is not always given. Where it is, it says once, few, many or a class for expanded clones.

-,TRBV9,TRBJ2-3,-,CASTLAGNPADTQYF,TGTGCCAGCACTCTGGCGGGCAACCCTGCAGATACGCAGTATTTT
-,TRBV7-9,TRBJ2-3,-,CASSSTELFTDTQYF,TGTGCCAGCAGCTCGACGGAGTTATTCACAGATACGCAGTATTTT
-,TRBV7-9,TRBJ2-7,-,CASSSSHHRDEQYF,TGTGCCAGCAGCTCCTCCCACCACAGGGACGAGCAGTACTTC
-,TRBV28,TRBJ2-7,once,CASSFPGALTYEQYF,TGTGCCAGCAGCTTCCCGGGGGCACTCACCTACGAGCAGTACTTC
TRBD2,TRBV2,TRBJ2-3,many,CASRYLRTSGYTQYF,TGTGCCAGCAGATACCTGAGGACTAGCGGGTATACGCAGTATTTT
-,TRBV4-3,TRBJ1-1,-,CASSQGMGGQDAEAFF,TGCGCCAGCAGCCAAGGAATGGGGGGCCAAGATGCTGAAGCTTTCTTT
-,TRBV4-1,TRBJ1-2,-,CASSDTGYGYTF,TGCGCCAGCAGCGATACAGGGTACGGCTACACCTTC
-,TRBV4-3,TRBJ2-3,-,CASSQGIGRGHTDTQYF,TGCGCCAGCAGCCAAGGTATCGGCAGGGGTCACACAGATACGCAGTATTTT
-,TRBV5-6,TRBJ2-7,-,CASSLRGYEQYF,TGTGCCAGCAGCTTGCGAGGCTACGAGCAGTACTTC
-,TRBV14,TRBJ2-5,-,CASSQDFGPTSQETQYF,TGTGCCAGCAGCCAAGATTTTGGACCCACCTCCCAAGAGACCCAGTACTTC
-,TRBV25-1,TRBJ2-7,once,CASSESLEMYF,TGTGCCAGCAGTGAATCCCTCGAGATGTACTTC
-,TRBV27,TRBJ1-1,-,CASSHGQMNTEAFF,TGTGCCAGCAGCCACGGACAGATGAACACTGAAGCTTTCTTT
-,TRBV10-3,TRBJ2-7,-,CAISDHIRRGAYEQYF,TGTGCCATCAGTGACCATATACGTAGGGGCGCCTACGAGCAGTACTTC
TRBD1,TRBV5-1,TRBJ2-5,-,CASSLEAGGYETQYF,TGCGCCAGCAGCTTGGAGGCAGGGGGATACGAGACCCAGTACTTC
-,TRBV13,TRBJ2-2,-,CASSLYGGTGELFF,TGTGCCAGCAGCTTATATGGGGGGACCGGGGAGCTGTTTTTT
-,TRBV4-3,TRBJ2-5,-,CASSQELGLETQYF,TGCGCCAGCAGCCAAGAATTAGGCCTTGAGACCCAGTACTTC
TRBD1,TRBV11-2,TRBJ2-7,-,CASSSGTGHEQYF,TGTGCCAGCAGCTCCGGGACAGGGCACGAGCAGTACTTC
-,TRBV6-5,TRBJ2-7,few,CASSYGETYEQYF,TGTGCCAGCAGTTACGGGGAAACCTACGAGCAGTACTTC
-,TRBV5-1,TRBJ2-2,-,CASRGDGIGELFF,TGCGCCAGCAGAGGGGACGGTATCGGGGAGCTGTTTTTT
-,TRBV30,TRBJ2-2,few,CAWSGEHSPNTGELFF,TGTGCCTGGAGTGGGGAACACTCCCCGAACACCGGGGAGCTGTTTTTT
-,TRBV7-6,TRBJ1-2,-,CASSYSETGGSVRGYTF,-
TRBD1,TRBV25-1,TRBJ2-3,-,CASSGLRDRGLSYTQYF,TGTGCCAGCAGTGGCCTCCGGGACAGGGGACTGTCTTATACGCAGTATTTT
-,TRBV4-3,TRBJ2-3,once,CASSQEITDTQYF,TGCGCCAGCAGCCAAGAGATCACAGATACGCAGTATTTT
-,TRBV19,TRBJ1-1,-,CPGRKNTEAFF,TGCCCCGGACGGAAGAACACTGAAGCTTTCTTT
-,TRBV30,TRBJ2-3,-,CAWSLSTDTQYF,TGTGCCTGGAGTTTAAGCACAGATACGCAGTATTTT
TRBD1,TRBV6-1,TRBJ2-5,-,CASSEWGQGGETQYF,TGTGCCAGCAGTGAGTGGGGACAGGGCGGGGAGACCCAGTACTTC
-,TRBV10-3,TRBJ2-7,-,CAISESVLVTYEQYF,TGTGCCATCAGTGAGTCGGTTCTAGTAACCTACGAGCAGTACTTC
TRBD2,TRBV29-1,TRBJ2-7,once,CSVGLAHSYEQYF,TGCAGCGTAGGACTAGCGCATTCCTACGAGCAGTACTTC
TRBD1,TRBV9,TRBJ2-7,-,CASSLGTGGYEQYF,TGTGCCAGCAGCCTCGGGACAGGGGGCTACGAGCAGTACTTC
-,TRBV5-1,TRBJ1-2,-,CASSPEEGTNYGYTF,TGCGCCAGCAGCCCTGAAGAGGGGACGAACTATGGCTACACCTTC
-,TRBV7-2,TRBJ1-5,-,CASSLLQGNQPQHF,TGTGCCAGCAGCTTATTGCAGGGCAATCAGCCCCAGCATTTT
-,TRBV27,TRBJ2-4,-,CASSLRASKNIQYF,TGTGCCAGCAGTTTGCGAGCTTCCAAAAACATTCAGTACTTC
-,TRBV28,TRBJ2-7,-,CASDNSYEQYF,TGTGCCTCGGACAACTCCTACGAGCAGTACTTC
TRBD2,TRBV4-1,TRBJ2-1,few,CASSQETLAGSEQFF,TGCGCCAGCAGCCAAGAAACACTAGCGGGAAGTGAGCAGTTCTTC
-,TRBV7-9,TRBJ2-5,-,CASSFADGETQYF,TGTGCCAGCAGCTTTGCAGACGGGGAGACCCAGTACTTC
TRBD1,TRBV4-3,TRBJ2-7,-,CASSQARQGQYEQYF,TGCGCCAGCAGCCAAGCCCGACAGGGGCAGTACGAGCAGTACTTC